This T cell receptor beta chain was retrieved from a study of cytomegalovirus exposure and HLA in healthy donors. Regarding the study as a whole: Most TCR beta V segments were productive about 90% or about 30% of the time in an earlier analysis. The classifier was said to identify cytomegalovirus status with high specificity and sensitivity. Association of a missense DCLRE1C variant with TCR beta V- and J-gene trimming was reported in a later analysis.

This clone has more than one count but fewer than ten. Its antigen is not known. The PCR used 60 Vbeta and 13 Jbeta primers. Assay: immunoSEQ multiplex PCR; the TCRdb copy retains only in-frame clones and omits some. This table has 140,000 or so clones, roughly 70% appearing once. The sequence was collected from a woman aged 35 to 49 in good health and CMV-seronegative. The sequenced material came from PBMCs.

CDR3 bases: TGCAGCGTTTTGGACAGCCCCTATGGCTACACCTTC. Translation gives CSVLDSPYGYTF. The rearrangement joins TRBV29-1 to TRBJ1-2; tentative D call: TRBD1 (6 bases). The germline V gene has CDR1 SQVTM and CDR2 ANQGSEA. The V gene lost 5 bases and the J gene lost 4 bases, with 11 bases spanning the gap. This CDR3 has 12 amino acids.